The 21 T cell receptor beta chains given below trace back to one sample, sequenced in a study of glioma-infiltrating T cells after dendritic cell vaccination. Assay: immunoSEQ multiplex PCR; the TCRdb copy retains only in-frame clones and omits some. The sample contains tens of thousands of clones, 70% to 85% of which appear only once. Time point in this sample: after dendritic cell vaccination, including at tumor progression/relapse. The material was blood, obtained after dendritic cell vaccination. The receptors come from a human donor with glioblastoma.

V usage is TRBV9 and J usage is TRBJ2-3; TRBD1 matches 10 bases. The germline V gene encodes CDR1 SGDLS and CDR2 YYNGEE. J gave up 2 bases and V 4 bases, and 7 bases lay outside the gene matches. This CDR3 has 16 amino acids. CDR3 loop: CASSLGTGAYTDTQYF. The DNA of the CDR3 is TGTGCCAGCAGCTTAGGGACAGGGGCCTACACAGATACGCAGTATTTT.

The CDR3 DNA reads TGTGCCAGCAGCTTAGTGGGGGCCAGCTACGAGCAGTACTTC. Translated, it gives CASSLVGASYEQYF. This rearrangement joins TRBV5-4 to TRBJ2-7; tentatively, D is TRBD1 (6 bases). CDR3 length: 14 amino acids. The V gene lost 2 bases and the J gene lost 3 bases, with 12 bases spanning the gap. CDR1 SGHNT and CDR2 YYREEE come from the germline V gene (reference sequence).

The V call is TRBV5-4, the J call TRBJ2-5; TRBD2 aligns across 11 bases. The last part of the DNA fits TRBJ2-7 better; the J call may be wrong. The CDR3 is 17 amino acids. CDR1 SGHNT and CDR2 YYREEE come from the germline V gene (reference sequence). The CDR3 region is CASSRLYLAGGSYEQYF. CDR3 nucleotide sequence: TGTGCCAGCAGCCGACTTTATCTAGCGGGGGGCTCCTACGAGCAGTACTTC.

The chain has TRBV7-6 and TRBJ2-1; 11 nucleotides agree with TRBD2. CDR3 length equals 18 residues. The V segment lost 1 base and the J segment 8 bases; nucleotides outside the gene matches: 13. CDR1 and CDR2 from the germline V gene are SGHVS and FNYEAQ. The CDR3 coding sequence is TGTGCCAGCAGCTTAGGAACTAGCGGGGGCGTTCTACAATATGAGCAGTTCTTC. It yields the protein CASSLGTSGGVLQYEQFF.

As for this clone: The CDR3 ends on some other residue instead of the conserved phenylalanine or tryptophan, so this is likely a read error. The CDR3 sequence is CASRTELNTGELFP. DNA for the CDR3: TGTGCCAGCAGGACGGAACTAAACACCGGGGAGCTGTTTCCT. This chain links TRBV6-5 with TRBJ2-2; no clear D. CDR3 length equals 14 residues. The V gene's germline CDR1 is MNHEY and CDR2 SVGAGI. The V gene lost 6 bases and the J gene lost 2 bases, with 10 bases spanning the gap.

This clone was found once. CDR3 amino acids: CASSPERGRDEQYF. For the CDR3, the DNA is TGCGCCAGCAGCCCCGAACGGGGGAGGGACGAGCAGTACTTC. The V and J genes are TRBV5-1 and TRBJ2-7; 7 bases align to TRBD2. CDR1 is SGHRS, CDR2 YFSETQ, per germline. V gave up 4 bases and J gave up 5 bases; unmatched junction bases: 9. The CDR3 sequence is 14 residues long.

The chain is built from TRBV5-6 and TRBJ1-1, with 7 bases lining up with TRBD1. Germline V CDR1 and CDR2: SGHDT, YYEEEE. Unmatched junction bases numbered 1, after V lost 4 bases and J lost 4 bases. The CDR3 loop spans 12 amino acids. The CDR3 sequence: CASSEGATEAFF. CDR3 DNA: TGTGCCAGCAGCGAGGGGGCCACTGAAGCTTTCTTT.

This clone has more than one count but fewer than ten. The V and J genes are TRBV10-2 and TRBJ2-2; unclear D gene. Trimming pared 0 bases from V and 0 bases from J, leaving 8 bases between. This CDR3 is 16 amino acids long. Germline CDR1 is WSHSY and CDR2 is SAAADI. CDR3 nucleotide sequence: TGCGCCAGCAGTGAGTCGGAGAGCGCGAACACCGGGGAGCTGTTTTTT. Translation gives CASSESESANTGELFF.

The V and J genes are TRBV11-2 and TRBJ2-5, with a possible D match to TRBD1 (6 bases). V lost 6 bases to trimming and J lost 3 bases, with 8 bases between them. CDR3 size: 12 residues. Germline loops: CDR1 SGHAT, CDR2 FQNNGV. DNA for the CDR3: TGTGCCAGCAGAGGGGGAAAAGAGACCCAGTACTTC. Encoded protein: CASRGGKETQYF.

The genes are TRBV5-1 and TRBJ2-3, with 12 bases aligning to TRBD2. Germline-derived CDR1 and CDR2 are SGHRS and YFSETQ. This CDR3 comprises 18 residues. V gave up 0 bases and J gave up 6 bases; unmatched junction bases: 11. The CDR3 coding sequence is TGCGCCAGCAGCTTGGGGAATCTAGCGGGGGGGCGCGCGGATACGCAGTATTTT. Translating it yields CASSLGNLAGGRADTQYF.

The chain couples TRBV19 to TRBJ1-1, with D perhaps TRBD1 (6 bases). V was trimmed by 7 bases and J by 3 bases, leaving 18 bases between them. The CDR3 length is 15 residues. Germline V gene lookup returns CDR1 LNHDA and CDR2 SQIVND (reference sequence). As DNA, the CDR3 is TGTGCCAGTATCGCCTACAGGGCGGGGGACACTGAAGCTTTCTTT. It encodes CASIAYRAGDTEAFF.

The chain is built from TRBV19 and TRBJ2-7; the D is unclear. Germline CDR1 reads LNHDA; CDR2 reads SQIVND (reference sequence). V shed 2 bases and J shed 2 bases, with 13 bases lying between them. The CDR3 sequence is 15 residues long. The CDR3 DNA sequence: TGTGCCAGTAGTATAATTCTGTCTTCCGCCTACGAGCAGTACTTC. Its translation: CASSIILSSAYEQYF.

V and J are TRBV9 and TRBJ1-1, with D maybe TRBD1 (6 bases). In germline, CDR1 is SGDLS, CDR2 YYNGEE. V lost 4 bases and J lost 10, with 20 bases in between. This CDR3 contains 14 residues. CDR3 nucleotide sequence: TGTGCCAGCAGCACGACCGACGGGCAGGGGATAGCTTTCTTT. This sequence encodes CASSTTDGQGIAFF.

This chain uses TRBV7-6 with TRBJ1-4; 9 nucleotides match TRBD1. CDR1 and CDR2 from the germline V gene are SGHVS and FNYEAQ. The CDR3 runs to 14 residues. V lost 6 bases and J lost 7; bases outside the gene matches: 6. This CDR3 is CASSGDRAGEKLFF. The CDR3 DNA reads TGTGCCAGCAGTGGGGACAGGGCGGGTGAAAAACTGTTTTTT.

The chain has TRBV7-2 and TRBJ2-5; maybe TRBD1 (6 bases). Germline loops: CDR1 SGHTA, CDR2 FQGNSA. Trimming took off 2 bases at V and 4 bases at J, with 11 bases between the two ends. The CDR3 is 14 residues long. This chain's CDR3 is CASSLNPGAETQYF. For the CDR3, the DNA is TGTGCCAGCAGCTTAAACCCAGGGGCAGAGACCCAGTACTTC.

V gene TRBV27 combines with J gene TRBJ1-6; D is undetermined. The length of the CDR3 is 15 residues. CDR1 and CDR2 from the germline V gene are MNHEY and SMNVEV (reference sequence). Trimming stripped 3 bases from V and 11 bases from J, with 17 bases between. The CDR3 spells CASSFNTALGAPLHF. In DNA form, the CDR3 reads TGTGCCAGCAGTTTCAACACAGCCCTTGGTGCACCCCTCCACTTT.

The rearrangement uses TRBV19 and TRBJ2-7; D call uncertain. Germline V gives CDR1 LNHDA, CDR2 SQIVND (reference sequence). The CDR3 length is 13 residues. Between the trimmed V and J ends, which lost 3 bases and 2 bases, there was a span of 8 bases. The CDR3 here is CASSMRPAYEQYF. The DNA of the CDR3 is TGTGCCAGTAGTATGCGGCCAGCCTACGAGCAGTACTTC.

The genes are TRBV6-5 and TRBJ1-3; TRBD1 might be the D (6 bases). The V gene lost 7 bases and the J gene lost 1 base, with 11 bases spanning the gap. This CDR3 is 14 amino acids long. CDR1 is MNHEY and CDR2 is SVGAGI in the germline V gene. In nucleotides, the CDR3 is TGTGCCAGCACCAGGGACACATCTGGAAACACCATATATTTT. Amino acids: CASTRDTSGNTIYF.

This sequence joins TRBV5-6 and TRBJ1-2, with TRBD1 identical over 8 bases. Germline assignment: CDR1 SGHDT and CDR2 YYEEEE. The CDR3 consists of 17 residues. V trimming: 0 bases; J trimming: 0 bases; junction bases outside the gene matches: 7. The CDR3 loop is CASSLADRVLANYGYTF. The CDR3 DNA follows: TGTGCCAGCAGCTTGGCGGACAGGGTTTTAGCTAACTATGGCTACACCTTC. Full variable domain (outside the CDR3, taken from reference TRBV5-6 and TRBJ1-2): DAGVTQSPTHLIKTRGQQVTLRCSPKSGHDTVSWYQQALGQGPQFIFQYYEEEERQRGNFPDRFSGHQFPNYSSELNVNALLLGDSALYLCASSLADRVLANYGYTFGSGTRLTVV.

For the CDR3, the DNA is TGTGCCAGCAGCATAAATTCACAGAGCCCGAACACTGAAGCTTTCTTT. Amino acids: CASSINSQSPNTEAFF. The chain couples TRBV11-2 to TRBJ1-1, with D hard to call. Trimming shortened V by 5 bases and J by 1 base, and 17 bases separated the two germline ends. This CDR3 comprises 16 residues. CDR1 is SGHAT, CDR2 FQNNGV, per germline.

This clone was detected only once. This rearrangement joins TRBV11-3 to TRBJ1-1; possibly TRBD1 for D (5 bases). CDR1 and CDR2 from the germline V gene are SGHNT and YENEEA. The CDR3 sequence is 18 residues long. The V gene lost 6 bases and the J gene lost 4 bases, with 27 bases spanning the gap. The CDR3 DNA follows: TGTGCCAGCAGATTTACAATACCCCTTGGGGGGAGGGGCACTGAAGCTTTCTTT. Its protein is CASRFTIPLGGRGTEAFF. The whole variable domain, remainder taken from reference TRBV11-3 and TRBJ1-1, is EAGVVQSPRYKIIEKKQPVAFWCNPISGHNTLYWYLQNLGQGPELLIRYENEEAVDDSQLPKDRFSAERLKGVDSTLKIQPAELGDSAVYLCASRFTIPLGGRGTEAFFGQGTRLTVV.